One sample yielded the 9 T cell receptor beta chains listed below, sequenced in a study of Graves' ophthalmopathy and Graves' hyperthyroidism. RNA transcripts were the template, and TCR beta CDR3 regions were amplified from them. HTBI-primed first-round RT-PCR preceded second-round multiplex PCR. TCRdb redid the calling of the multiplex PCR reads with MiXCR, one entry per CDR3 protein. The profile covers 500,000 to 800,000 distinct CDR3 sequences, with under 50% appearing a single time and more than 2.5% taken by the ten largest. Sequencing used peripheral blood. These receptors originate from an adult man with Graves' ophthalmopathy.

This chain joins TRBV11-1 and TRBJ2-1; D unresolved. The germline gives CDR1 SGHAT, CDR2 FQDESV (reference sequence). There are 12 residues in the CDR3. Trimming left V 4 bases short and J 10 bases short, with 11 bases between. The CDR3 sequence is CASSSRVGEQFF. The CDR3 nucleotides are TGTGCCAGCAGCTCCCGGGTCGGCGAGCAGTTCTTC. The full variable domain, in which reference TRBV11-1 and TRBJ2-1 provide the parts outside the CDR3, is EAEVAQSPRYKITEKSQAVAFWCDPISGHATLYWYRQILGQGPELLVQFQDESVVDDSQLPKDRFSAERLKGVDSTLKIQPAELGDSAMYLCASSSRVGEQFFGPGTRLTVL.

The V and J genes are TRBV2 and TRBJ2-2; possibly TRBD1 for D (6 bases). V shed 3 bases and J shed 9 bases, with 8 bases lying between them. Germline CDR1 is SNHLY and CDR2 is FYNNEI. The CDR3 runs to 12 residues. The DNA for the CDR3 is TGTGCCAGCAGTGAGGACAGCTGGGAGCTGTTTTTT. Protein product: CASSEDSWELFF.

V is TRBV29-1 and J is TRBJ1-1; D unclear. This CDR3 comprises 12 residues. Trimming shortened V by 3 bases and J by 13 bases, and 18 bases separated the two germline ends. Germline V gives CDR1 SQVTM, CDR2 ANQGSEA. The CDR3 loop is CSVEGENTEDFF. CDR3 nucleotides: TGCAGCGTTGAGGGAGAGAACACTGAGGATTTCTTT.

This clonotype was picked up many times. This sequence joins TRBV10-3 and TRBJ2-7; 9 bases map to TRBD2. Germline V gene sequence: CDR1 ENHRY, CDR2 SYGVKD. The CDR3 runs to 13 residues. With V trimmed by 10 bases and J by 3 bases, 7 bases remained unmatched. Here the CDR3 reads CATLAGENYEQYF. The CDR3 region has the DNA TGTGCCACTTTAGCGGGGGAAAACTACGAGCAGTACTTC.

The chain is built from TRBV29-1 and TRBJ1-1; D uncertain. The CDR3 extends over 13 amino acids. CDR1 SQVTM and CDR2 ANQGSEA come from the germline V gene. Trimming left V 8 bases short and J 6 bases short, with 19 bases between. The CDR3 region has the DNA TGCAGCAGTTTCTGGGTCCAAGAGGCTGAAGCTTTCTTT. Translated: CSSFWVQEAEAFF.

The chain carries TRBV2 and TRBJ2-5; no reliable D call. Germline values: CDR1 SNHLY, CDR2 FYNNEI. The V gene lost 3 bases and the J gene lost 9 bases, with 14 bases spanning the gap. CDR3 length equals 13 residues. Here the CDR3 DNA reads TGTGCCAGCAGTGATCAGGCCGCCGAGCCCCAGTACTTC. Amino acid sequence: CASSDQAAEPQYF.

The chain couples TRBV14 to TRBJ2-3; the match to TRBD1 covers 9 bases. V trimming: 4 bases; J trimming: 4 bases; junction bases outside the gene matches: 9. CDR1 SGHDN and CDR2 FVKESK come from the germline V gene. This CDR3 is 16 amino acids long. CDR3 coding DNA: TGTGCCAGCAGCCGGAAACAGGGGGCTCTCGCAGATACGCAGTATTTT. Translation: CASSRKQGALADTQYF.

This clonotype was detected many times. The chain employs TRBV5-8 and TRBJ1-5; unclear D gene. The CDR3 is made up of 15 amino acids. Deletions cut 0 bases from V and 3 bases from J, with 10 bases between. CDR1 is SGHTS and CDR2 is YDEGEE in the germline V gene. CDR3: CASSLAGGLNQPQHF. The CDR3 DNA sequence: TGTGCCAGCAGCTTGGCTGGCGGTCTCAATCAGCCCCAGCATTTT.

This clonotype was found many times. This chain links TRBV27 with TRBJ2-5; 13 positions agree with TRBD2. Looked up from germline, CDR1 is MNHEY and CDR2 is SMNVEV (reference sequence). The V and J ends lost 5 bases and 2 bases, in that order; junction bases with no gene match: 2. The CDR3 has 15 amino acids. The CDR3 DNA reads as TGTGCCAGCAGTCAACTAGCGGGAGGGCAAGAGACCCAGTACTTC. It translates to CASSQLAGGQETQYF.